Listed here are 27 T cell receptor beta chains from one sample, sequenced in a study of OX40 agonist ivuxolimab in advanced cancers. Some clones are missing from TCRdb's copy, which holds only in-frame ones; the method was immunoSEQ multiplex PCR. The sample gives about 56,000 clones, roughly nine tenths of which show up once; under 13% is in the top ten. This material consisted of CD4+ or CD8+ T cells sorted from blood, taken in a trial of the OX40 agonist ivuxolimab. The source of these receptors is an adult with an advanced solid tumor such as melanoma, head and neck, liver or kidney cancer.

The chain links TRBV6-5 to TRBJ1-2; possible D gene TRBD1, 5 bases. The CDR3 runs 16 residues. CDR1 is MNHEY, CDR2 SVGAGI, per germline. Trimming took 0 bases from V and 6 from J, leaving 17 bases between them. The DNA for the CDR3 is TGTGCCAGCAGTTACTCGATTGGATCGCAGGGCAATGGCTACACCTTC. Translating it yields CASSYSIGSQGNGYTF.

The V gene is TRBV2, the J gene TRBJ2-1; 14 bases fit TRBD2. This CDR3 contains 15 residues. Germline loops: CDR1 SNHLY, CDR2 FYNNEI. V shed 6 bases and J 7 bases; nucleotides not matched to a gene: 5. CDR3 protein: CASSSTSGRVNEQFF. DNA for the CDR3: TGTGCCAGCAGCTCGACTAGCGGGAGGGTAAATGAGCAGTTCTTC.

The chain uses TRBV10-1 and TRBJ1-1, with D unresolved. Trimming removed 0 bases at V and 1 base at J, with 12 bases between. CDR1 and CDR2 from the germline V gene are WNHNN and SYGVQD (reference sequence). This CDR3 has 16 residues. The CDR3 DNA follows: TGCGCCAGCAGTGAGTCGACTTTAGAACCGAACACTGAAGCTTTCTTT. Its protein is CASSESTLEPNTEAFF.

The chain has TRBV5-6 and TRBJ1-5, with D perhaps TRBD1 (6 bases). The CDR3 consists of 15 residues. Looked up from germline, CDR1 is SGHDT and CDR2 is YYEEEE. Trimming took 5 bases from V and 0 from J, leaving 12 bases between them. DNA of the CDR3: TGTGCCAGCAGTTTGACAGGAGGTAGCAATCAGCCCCAGCATTTT. Residues: CASSLTGGSNQPQHF.

The gene calls are TRBV4-1 and TRBJ2-1; 10 bases are a match to TRBD2. This CDR3 spans 18 amino acids. V was pared by 3 bases and J by 5 bases, with 13 bases of the junction left unmatched. Germline V gene data show CDR1 as MGHRA and CDR2 as YSYEKL. The CDR3 protein is CASSQGPQRGGLNNEQFF. As DNA, the CDR3 is TGCGCCAGCAGCCAGGGACCTCAGCGGGGGGGGTTGAACAATGAGCAGTTCTTC.

This chain joins TRBV19 and TRBJ1-3, with D tentatively TRBD1 (6 bases). The length of the CDR3 is 16 residues. The V and J ends lost 6 bases and 1 base respectively, with 16 bases between them. Germline V gives CDR1 LNHDA, CDR2 SQIVND (reference sequence). CDR3: CASRPATGPSGNTIYF. As DNA, the CDR3 is TGTGCCAGTAGACCGGCTACAGGGCCGTCTGGAAACACCATATATTTT.

This clone was seen a single time. The genes are TRBV19 and TRBJ1-6; 9 nucleotides align to TRBD1. Germline V gene data show CDR1 as LNHDA and CDR2 as SQIVND (reference sequence). This CDR3 spans 16 amino acids. The junction had 9 bases not matched to a gene; V was cut back by 6 bases and J by 6 bases. CDR3 region: CASSVQGARSNSPLHF. CDR3 coding DNA: TGTGCCAGTAGCGTACAGGGGGCGAGGTCTAATTCACCCCTCCACTTT.

The chain combines TRBV19 with TRBJ2-5; 8 nucleotides align to TRBD1. V lost 3 bases to trimming and J lost 4 bases; unmatched junction nucleotides: 4. The CDR3 is 14 residues long. The V gene's germline CDR1 is LNHDA and CDR2 SQIVND (reference sequence). CDR3 DNA sequence: TGTGCCAGTAGTATTGGACAGGGCCTAGAGACCCAGTACTTC. It encodes CASSIGQGLETQYF.

The chain is built from TRBV6-1 and TRBJ2-7; TRBD1 might be the D (5 bases). Germline V lookup: CDR1 MNHNS, CDR2 SASEGT. The V end was cut by 3 bases, the J end by 6 bases, with 9 bases between. CDR3 length equals 12 residues. CDR3 amino acids: CASSEQGREQYF. The CDR3, as DNA: TGTGCCAGCAGTGAGCAGGGTCGCGAGCAGTACTTC.

The chain has TRBV25-1 and TRBJ1-1, with TRBD1 matching 7 bases. The trim removed 5 bases at V and 0 bases at J, leaving 9 bases unmatched. This CDR3 has 16 amino acids. Per germline, CDR1 MGHDK and CDR2 SYGVNS. The DNA for the CDR3 is TGTGCCAGCAGTTCCGGGACAGAGGCAATGAACACTGAAGCTTTCTTT. It translates to CASSSGTEAMNTEAFF.

J is TRBJ1-1 and V is TRBV10-1; the match to TRBD1 covers 11 bases. Germline V CDR1 and CDR2: WNHNN, SYGVQD (reference sequence). Unmatched junction bases numbered 5, after V lost 5 bases and J lost 6 bases. This CDR3 is built from 14 residues. CDR3 residues: CASSLDRGLSEAFF. Here the CDR3 DNA reads TGCGCCAGCAGTTTGGACAGGGGGCTTTCTGAAGCTTTCTTT.

The chain employs TRBV7-2 and TRBJ1-2; D not resolved. Germline-derived CDR1 and CDR2 are SGHTA and FQGNSA. The CDR3 has 13 residues. V was cut by 3 bases and J by 0 bases, with 5 bases left in between. DNA of the CDR3: TGTGCCAGCAGCTTCGGGACTAACTATGGCTACACCTTC. Its protein is CASSFGTNYGYTF. Based on the CDR3 plus reference TRBV7-2 and TRBJ1-2, the full variable domain is GAGVSQSPSNKVTEKGKDVELRCDPISGHTALYWYRQSLGQGLEFLIYFQGNSAPDKSGLPSDRFSAERTGGSVSTLTIQRTQQEDSAVYLCASSFGTNYGYTFGSGTRLTVV.

The rearrangement links TRBV4-3 to TRBJ1-2; no reliable D call. CDR1 is LGHNA and CDR2 is YSLEER in the germline V gene. Trimming shortened V by 0 bases and J by 2 bases, and 4 bases separated the two germline ends. The CDR3 sequence is 13 residues long. The CDR3 DNA reads TGCGCCAGCAGCCAAGATGTCAACTATGGCTACACCTTC. Amino acids: CASSQDVNYGYTF.

This clone has just a few counts. This chain links TRBV6-1 with TRBJ2-7; a possible D gene is TRBD1 (5 bases). The CDR3 loop spans 14 amino acids. Germline V gene data show CDR1 as MNHNS and CDR2 as SASEGT. With 8 bases removed from V and 4 bases from J, the gap between germline ends came to 18 bases. The CDR3 sequence is CASGQGPPPYEQYF. The CDR3 coding sequence is TGTGCCAGCGGACAAGGGCCTCCCCCTTACGAGCAGTACTTC.

The J gene is TRBJ1-1, the V gene TRBV21-1; TRBD1 is the table's D call and was not checked against the DNA. TRBV21-1 is marked as a pseudogene. There are 14 residues in the CDR3. The CDR3 DNA reads as TGTGCCAGCAGCATGGACAGGGAGCACACTGAAGCTTTCTTT. The encoded protein is CASSMDREHTEAFF.

This clone came up once. The V and J genes are TRBV7-8 and TRBJ2-3; TRBD2 matches at 11 bases. Germline V gives CDR1 SGHVS, CDR2 FQNEAQ. With V trimmed by 1 base and J by 4 bases, 7 bases remained unmatched. This CDR3 has 17 amino acids. CDR3 coding DNA: TGTGCCAGCAGCTTAGTGGTGACTAGCGGGATTGCAGATACGCAGTATTTT. It encodes CASSLVVTSGIADTQYF.

This sequence joins TRBV4-1 and TRBJ2-7; 7 bases align to TRBD1. Germline V gives CDR1 MGHRA, CDR2 YSYEKL. With V trimmed by 1 base and J by 5 bases, 5 bases remained unmatched. The CDR3 consists of 14 residues. The DNA for the CDR3 is TGCGCCAGCAGCCAAGGGGACAGCCGCGACGAGCAGTACTTC. Translation gives CASSQGDSRDEQYF.

This clone was recorded once. The chain has TRBV6-1 and TRBJ1-2; 9 positions agree with TRBD1. CDR3 length equals 14 residues. The V segment lost 5 bases and the J segment 5 bases; nucleotides outside the gene matches: 6. Germline lookup yields CDR1 MNHNS and CDR2 SASEGT. The CDR3 bases are TGTGCCAGCAGTAGGGACAGGGCCCTATATGGCTACACCTTC. This gives the protein CASSRDRALYGYTF.

CDR3 sequence: CASSFFSGTSVLGEQFF. DNA of the CDR3: TGTGCCAGCAGTTTTTTTAGCGGGACTAGCGTCCTGGGTGAGCAGTTCTTC. The chain recombines TRBV27 with TRBJ2-1, with 10 bases that match TRBD2. The V gene end was trimmed by 3 bases and the J gene end by 9 bases; junction bases not matched to a gene: 14. CDR3 length: 17 amino acids. CDR1 and CDR2 from the germline V gene are MNHEY and SMNVEV (reference sequence).

The rearrangement links TRBV5-1 to TRBJ2-7; no clear D. The CDR3 is 13 amino acids. V lost 0 bases, J lost 1 base, and 5 bases lay in between. Germline V gene data show CDR1 as SGHRS and CDR2 as YFSETQ. For the CDR3, the DNA is TGCGCCAGCAGCTTGGGGCAGTCCTACGAGCAGTACTTC. Translating it yields CASSLGQSYEQYF.

This chain connects TRBV7-2 to TRBJ2-7; D may be TRBD2 (6 bases). Trimming took off 0 bases at V and 5 bases at J, with 14 bases between the two ends. The germline CDR1 and CDR2 sequences are SGHTA and FQGNSA. This CDR3 is built from 15 residues. The CDR3 DNA reads as TGTGCCAGCAGCTTAGCGGACTACCTCCGGAACGAGCAGTACTTC. Translation gives CASSLADYLRNEQYF.

The table lists this clone with a few counts. This chain uses TRBV18 with TRBJ1-1; 8 bases match TRBD1. V lost 3 bases and J lost 2; bases outside the gene matches: 2. CDR1 KGHSH and CDR2 LQKENI come from the germline V gene. The CDR3 sequence is 14 residues long. The CDR3 spells CASSPDRVNTEAFF. The DNA for the CDR3 is TGTGCCAGCTCACCGGACAGGGTAAACACTGAAGCTTTCTTT.

This sequence joins TRBV4-3 and TRBJ2-1, with TRBD2 matching 8 bases. Per germline, CDR1 LGHNA and CDR2 YSLEER. V gave up 0 bases and J gave up 3 bases; unmatched junction bases: 4. CDR3 length: 16 residues. This chain's CDR3 is CASSQDRGGYYNEQFF. In DNA form, the CDR3 reads TGCGCCAGCAGCCAAGATCGGGGGGGCTACTACAATGAGCAGTTCTTC.

The gene calls are TRBV30 and TRBJ1-1, with TRBD1 matching over 8 bases. CDR3 length: 14 amino acids. V trimming: 8 bases; J trimming: 0 bases; junction bases outside the gene matches: 8. Germline V CDR1 and CDR2: GTSNPN, SVGIG (reference sequence). CDR3 amino acids: CALSGQVMNTEAFF. The CDR3 coding sequence is TGTGCCCTTTCGGGACAGGTTATGAACACTGAAGCTTTCTTT.

Only one count was recorded for this clone. The chain recombines TRBV7-2 with TRBJ2-1; 8 nucleotides agree with TRBD2. CDR3 length: 14 amino acids. CDR1 and CDR2 (germline): SGHTA, FQGNSA. The junction had 6 bases not matched to a gene; V was cut back by 4 bases and J by 7 bases. The CDR3, as DNA: TGTGCCAGCAGCTCGCGGGAGGAAAATAATGAGCAGTTCTTC. Its translation is CASSSREENNEQFF.

The rearrangement links TRBV19 to TRBJ1-1; no firm D call. Germline V gene lookup returns CDR1 LNHDA and CDR2 SQIVND (reference sequence). The CDR3 is 13 residues long. Trimming cost V 0 bases and J 4 bases, with 6 bases left between them. CDR3 amino acids: CASSIDIPTEAFF. The CDR3 DNA reads as TGTGCCAGTAGTATAGATATCCCCACTGAAGCTTTCTTT. Looking up the rest from reference TRBV19 and TRBJ1-1 gives the full variable domain: DGGITQSPKYLFRKEGQNVTLSCEQNLNHDAMYWYRQDPGQGLRLIYYSQIVNDFQKGDIAEGYSVSREKKESFPLTVTSAQKNPTAFYLCASSIDIPTEAFFGQGTRLTVV.

The rearrangement uses TRBV5-1 and TRBJ2-5, with TRBD1 identical over 9 bases. Germline V CDR1 and CDR2: SGHRS, YFSETQ. This CDR3 has 14 amino acids. V was clipped by 7 bases and J by 5 bases; unmatched bases: 9. The CDR3 coding sequence is TGCGCCAGCGGTGGACAGGGGCGTGTGGAGACCCAGTACTTC. Its protein product is CASGGQGRVETQYF.